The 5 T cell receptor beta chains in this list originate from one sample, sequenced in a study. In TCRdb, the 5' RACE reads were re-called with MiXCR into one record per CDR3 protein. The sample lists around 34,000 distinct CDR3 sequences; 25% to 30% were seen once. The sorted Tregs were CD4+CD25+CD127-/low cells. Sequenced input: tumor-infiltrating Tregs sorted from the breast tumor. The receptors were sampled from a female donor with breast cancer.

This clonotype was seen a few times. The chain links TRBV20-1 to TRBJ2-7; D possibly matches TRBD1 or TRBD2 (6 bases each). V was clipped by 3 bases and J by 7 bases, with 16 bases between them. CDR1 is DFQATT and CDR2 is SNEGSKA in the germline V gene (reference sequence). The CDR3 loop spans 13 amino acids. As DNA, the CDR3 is TGCAGTGCTAGCTTTGCGGGAAGGGGGGAGCAGTACTTC. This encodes CSASFAGRGEQYF.

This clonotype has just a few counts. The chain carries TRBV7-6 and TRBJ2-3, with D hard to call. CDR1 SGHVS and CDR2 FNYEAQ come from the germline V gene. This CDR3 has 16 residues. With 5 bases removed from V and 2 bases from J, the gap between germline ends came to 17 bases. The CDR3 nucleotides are TGTGCCAGCAGCCGTATGGTTGCGCGGTTCACAGATACGCAGTATTTT. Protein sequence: CASSRMVARFTDTQYF.

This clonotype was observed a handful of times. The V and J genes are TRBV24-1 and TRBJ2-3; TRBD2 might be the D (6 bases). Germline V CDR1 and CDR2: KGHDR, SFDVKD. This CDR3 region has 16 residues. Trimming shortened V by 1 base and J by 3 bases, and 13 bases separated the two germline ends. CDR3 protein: CATSDFVAGRTDTQYF. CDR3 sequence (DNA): TGTGCCACCAGTGATTTTGTGGCGGGAAGGACAGATACGCAGTATTTT.

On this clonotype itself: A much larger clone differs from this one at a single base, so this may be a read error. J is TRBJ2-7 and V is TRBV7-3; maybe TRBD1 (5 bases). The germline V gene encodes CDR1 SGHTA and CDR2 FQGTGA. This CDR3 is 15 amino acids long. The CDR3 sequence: CANSLIRDGTYEQYF. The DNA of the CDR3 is TGTGCCAACAGCTTAATCAGGGATGGGACCTACGAGCAGTACTTC. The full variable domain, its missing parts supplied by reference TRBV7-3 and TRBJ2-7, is GAGVSQTPSNKVTEKGKYVELRCDPISGHTALYWYRQSLGQGPEFLIYFQGTGAADDSGLPNDRFFAVRPEGSVSTLKIQRTERGDSAVYLCANSLIRDGTYEQYFGPGTRLTVT.

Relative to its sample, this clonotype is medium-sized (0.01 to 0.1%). This CDR3 reads CASSDRYYEQYF. CDR3 nucleotides: TGTGCCAGCTCGGACAGGTATTACGAGCAGTACTTC. The chain links TRBV7-9 to TRBJ2-7; 7 bases match TRBD1. Germline V gives CDR1 SEHNR, CDR2 FQNEAQ (reference sequence). V gave up 8 bases and J gave up 4 bases; unmatched junction bases: 5. This CDR3 region has 12 residues. Complete variable domain (other parts from reference TRBV7-9 and TRBJ2-7): DTGVSQNPRHKITKRGQNVTFRCDPISEHNRLYWYRQTLGQGPEFLTYFQNEAQLEKSRLLSDRFSAERPKGSFSTLEIQRTEQGDSAMYLCASSDRYYEQYFGPGTRLTVT.